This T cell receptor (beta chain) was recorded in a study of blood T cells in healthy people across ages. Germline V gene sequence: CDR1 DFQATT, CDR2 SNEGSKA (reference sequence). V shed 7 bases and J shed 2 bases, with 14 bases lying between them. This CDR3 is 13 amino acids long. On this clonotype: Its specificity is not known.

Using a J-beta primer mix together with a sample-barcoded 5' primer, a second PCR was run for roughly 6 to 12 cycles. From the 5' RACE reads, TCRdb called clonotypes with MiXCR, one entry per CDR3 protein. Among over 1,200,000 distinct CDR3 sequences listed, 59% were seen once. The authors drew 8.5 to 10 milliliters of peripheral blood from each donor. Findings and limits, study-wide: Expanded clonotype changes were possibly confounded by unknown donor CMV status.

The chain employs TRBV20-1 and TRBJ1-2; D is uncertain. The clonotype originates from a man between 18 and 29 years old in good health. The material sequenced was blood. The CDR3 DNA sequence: TGCAGTGTTTCCGGAGGACCGAACTATGGCTACACCTTC. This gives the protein CSVSGGPNYGYTF.